Shown below are 18 T cell receptor beta chains from a single sample sequenced in a study of blood T cell repertoires in COVID-19. The table came from immunoSEQ multiplex PCR; TCRdb's copy has only in-frame clones and leaves some out. The sample carries 61,000 or so clones, around 88% recorded once. Sample: peripheral blood. The receptors stem from a woman of 80 years or more with active COVID-19.

The table lists this clone with a count of one. The V and J genes are TRBV5-5 and TRBJ2-7; possible D gene TRBD2, 5 bases. The CDR3 contains 13 residues. From germline, CDR1 is SGHKS and CDR2 YYEKEE (reference sequence). Trimming cost V 4 bases and J 7 bases, with 15 bases left between them. The CDR3 region has the DNA TGTGCCAGCAGCGCTACTAGGGCCCCTGAGCAGTACTTC. Amino acid sequence: CASSATRAPEQYF.

The chain has TRBV16 and TRBJ1-2; D uncertain. Deletions cut 0 bases from V and 1 base from J, with 9 bases between. Germline lookup yields CDR1 KGHSY and CDR2 FQNENV. This CDR3 has 15 residues. DNA of the CDR3: TGTGCCAGCAGCCAATCGACACAAATTAACTATGGCTACACCTTC. This codes for CASSQSTQINYGYTF.

The chain combines TRBV18 with TRBJ2-5; perhaps TRBD2 as D (6 bases). Trimming cost V 6 bases and J 5 bases, with 16 bases left between them. CDR1 KGHSH and CDR2 LQKENI come from the germline V gene. The CDR3 sequence is 14 residues long. The CDR3 DNA follows: TGTGCCAGCTCGCCCTCGGGGGATAGGGAGACCCAGTACTTC. This sequence encodes CASSPSGDRETQYF.

This sequence joins TRBV7-2 and TRBJ2-7; TRBD2 agrees at 11 bases. Unmatched junction bases numbered 4, after V lost 1 base and J lost 2 bases. Germline V gives CDR1 SGHTA, CDR2 FQGNSA. The CDR3 length is 16 residues. CDR3 bases: TGTGCCAGCAGCTTAGGTGGTAGCGGGGGGGCCTACGAGCAGTACTTC. Translating it yields CASSLGGSGGAYEQYF.

This clone was detected a few times. This chain uses TRBV7-9 with TRBJ2-3; 10 bases fit TRBD1. The CDR3 has 15 residues. With 5 bases clipped from V and 1 base from J, the junction kept 3 bases outside the gene matches. Germline values: CDR1 SEHNR, CDR2 FQNEAQ (reference sequence). The CDR3 coding sequence is TGTGCCAGCAGCCCAGGGACAGGGGGCACAGATACGCAGTATTTT. Translated: CASSPGTGGTDTQYF.

The chain links TRBV5-1 to TRBJ2-5; 9 nucleotides align to TRBD2. Germline V CDR1 and CDR2: SGHRS, YFSETQ. Germline trimming cut 0 bases from V and 2 bases from J; bases unmatched to any gene: 5. The CDR3 totals 16 residues. DNA of the CDR3: TGCGCCAGCAGCTTGGATCCAGCGGGGGGACAAGAGACCCAGTACTTC. It codes for CASSLDPAGGQETQYF.

The gene calls are TRBV6-2 or TRBV6-3 and TRBJ2-7; D is perhaps TRBD2 (6 bases). V was pared by 2 bases and J by 3 bases, with 11 bases between. In germline, CDR1 is MNHEY, CDR2 SVGEGT. CDR3 length: 14 amino acids. The CDR3 sequence: CASSYPTGGYEQYF. The CDR3 nucleotides read TGTGCCAGCAGTTACCCTACCGGGGGCTACGAGCAGTACTTC.

This clone was observed a handful of times. V is TRBV6-1 and J is TRBJ2-3; maybe TRBD2 (5 bases). The CDR3 sequence is 16 residues long. Germline loops: CDR1 MNHNS, CDR2 SASEGT. V lost 2 bases to trimming and J lost 6 bases, with 18 bases between them. The CDR3 protein is CASSERGGLSPDTQYF. CDR3 nucleotides: TGTGCCAGCAGTGAACGTGGAGGCCTCTCGCCGGATACGCAGTATTTT.

The chain is built from TRBV3-1 (or the pseudogene TRBV3-2) and TRBJ1-1; 7 bases are shared with TRBD1. V lost 4 bases, J lost 7 bases, and 9 bases stayed unmatched. The CDR3 covers 14 residues. Germline assignment: CDR1 LGHDT and CDR2 YNNKEL (reference sequence). CDR3 nucleotides: TGTGCCAGCAGCCTACCCGACAGGGTCGATGAAGCTTTCTTT. Amino acid sequence: CASSLPDRVDEAFF.

J is TRBJ2-7 and V is TRBV18; maybe TRBD2 (6 bases). Germline V gene sequence: CDR1 KGHSH, CDR2 LQKENI. The V and J ends lost 10 bases and 0 bases respectively, with 13 bases between them. The CDR3 is 13 residues long. This chain's CDR3 is CATTMTSSYEQYF. The CDR3 DNA sequence: TGTGCCACCACAATGACTAGCTCCTACGAGCAGTACTTC.

The rearrangement links TRBV30 to TRBJ1-1; 8 bases fit TRBD1. Germline CDR1 and CDR2: GTSNPN and SVGIG (reference sequence). The CDR3 consists of 13 residues. J was trimmed by 4 bases and V by 2 bases; bases with no gene match: 3. CDR3 sequence: CAWSRTGFTEAFF. CDR3 in DNA: TGTGCCTGGAGTCGGACAGGGTTCACTGAAGCTTTCTTT.

The V call is TRBV6-5, the J call TRBJ2-3; possibly TRBD1 for D (6 bases). Germline V gives CDR1 MNHEY, CDR2 SVGAGI. This CDR3 comprises 13 residues. V was trimmed by 6 bases and J by 5 bases, leaving 12 bases between them. In nucleotides, the CDR3 is TGTGCCAGCAGGGTACTAGGGGGAGATACGCAGTATTTT. The encoded protein is CASRVLGGDTQYF.

This clone came up a few times. V gene TRBV4-1 combines with J gene TRBJ2-7, with 13 bases lining up with TRBD2. This CDR3 comprises 15 residues. The germline gives CDR1 MGHRA, CDR2 YSYEKL. The trim removed 2 bases at V and 5 bases at J, leaving 3 bases unmatched. The CDR3 loop is CASSQPTSGGNEQYF. The CDR3 region has the DNA TGCGCCAGCAGCCAACCGACTAGCGGGGGGAACGAGCAGTACTTC.

The rearrangement joins TRBV9 to TRBJ2-1; 7 nucleotides agree with TRBD2. Per germline, CDR1 SGDLS and CDR2 YYNGEE. This CDR3 has 15 amino acids. J was trimmed by 0 bases and V by 3 bases; bases with no gene match: 3. The CDR3 protein is CASSAGGSSYNEQFF. The CDR3 coding sequence is TGTGCCAGCAGCGCCGGGGGGAGCTCCTACAATGAGCAGTTCTTC.

V is TRBV3-1 (or the pseudogene TRBV3-2) and J is TRBJ1-5; 8 positions match TRBD1. The germline V gene encodes CDR1 LGHDT and CDR2 YNNKEL (reference sequence). This CDR3 comprises 17 residues. V was pared by 4 bases and J by 0 bases, with 8 bases of the junction left unmatched. The CDR3 protein is CASSLGTGLLSNQPQHF. The CDR3 DNA sequence: TGTGCCAGCAGCCTGGGGACAGGTCTGCTTAGCAATCAGCCCCAGCATTTT.

The chain is built from TRBV7-2 and TRBJ2-3, with 9 bases identical to TRBD2. The V and J ends lost 4 bases and 0 bases, in that order; junction bases with no gene match: 5. This CDR3 is built from 16 residues. The germline V gene encodes CDR1 SGHTA and CDR2 FQGNSA. CDR3 in amino acids: CASSYIAGVSTDTQYF. The DNA for the CDR3 is TGTGCCAGCAGCTACATAGCGGGGGTGAGCACAGATACGCAGTATTTT.

The chain combines TRBV5-1 with TRBJ1-2, with a weak D call TRBD1 (6 bases). Germline CDR1 and CDR2: SGHRS and YFSETQ. There are 14 residues in the CDR3. Trimming took off 2 bases at V and 4 bases at J, with 12 bases between the two ends. The CDR3 DNA is TGCGCCAGCAGCTTTCTTGACAGGTCCTATGGCTACACCTTC. It encodes CASSFLDRSYGYTF.

This clone showed up just a few times. This chain joins TRBV7-2 and TRBJ2-7, with 10 positions matching TRBD2. Trimming removed 2 bases from V and 11 bases from J; junction bases left unmatched: 9. Germline V gives CDR1 SGHTA, CDR2 FQGNSA. The CDR3 extends over 14 amino acids. Here the CDR3 DNA reads TGTGCCAGCAGCTTAAAGCCAGCGGGGGGGATGGAGTACTTC. It specifies CASSLKPAGGMEYF.